This TCR beta chain was captured by sequencing in a study of control samples from healthy donors and cancer patients. Germline V CDR1 and CDR2: LNHDA, SQIVND (reference sequence). This CDR3 has 17 amino acids. V shed 6 bases, J shed 7 bases, and the junction held 20 bases outside the gene matches. Profiling relied on immunoSEQ multiplex PCR, and the TCRdb table lists in-frame clones only, not all of them. Here the sample spans over 80,000 clones, roughly 82% being singletons. Sequencing was done on a sample of blood. The source is a man aged 60 to 69 in good health. This sequence joins TRBV19 and TRBJ1-2; 7 bases fit TRBD1. The CDR3 region has the DNA TGTGCCAGTAGACCTATAGGGGGCCGACAGGGAATCGGTGGCTACACCTTC. Translation gives CASRPIGGRQGIGGYTF.